A single sample is the source of the 18 T cell receptor beta chains below, sequenced in a study of cytomegalovirus exposure and HLA in healthy donors. In the PCR, 60 Vbeta and 13 Jbeta primers were used. Here immunoSEQ multiplex PCR was the method, and the copy in TCRdb shows in-frame clones only, minus some. Of about 180,000 clones in the sample, 79% were seen once. The material sequenced was PBMCs. The receptors here all came from a woman aged 40 to 55 in good health and CMV-seronegative.

V is TRBV28 and J is TRBJ2-2; 9 nucleotides align to TRBD1. The CDR3 has 15 amino acids. Germline V gives CDR1 MDHEN, CDR2 SYDVKM. The J segment lost 5 bases and the V segment lost 3 bases, leaving 4 bases of the junction unmatched. The CDR3 region is CASSFGQGRTGELFF. For the CDR3, the DNA is TGTGCCAGCAGTTTCGGACAGGGGCGAACCGGGGAGCTGTTTTTT.

The rearrangement uses TRBV5-4 and TRBJ2-5; 8 nucleotides line up with TRBD1. After removal of 0 bases from V and 4 bases from J, the junction contained 5 bases not matched to a gene. Germline V gene sequence: CDR1 SGHNT, CDR2 YYREEE (reference sequence). This CDR3 has 15 residues. Here the CDR3 DNA reads TGTGCCAGCAGCTTGGACAGGGGGGTGAGAGAGACCCAGTACTTC. Amino acids: CASSLDRGVRETQYF.

V is TRBV25-1 and J is TRBJ1-1, with a weak D call TRBD1 (5 bases). Trimming shortened V by 2 bases and J by 1 base, and 17 bases separated the two germline ends. Germline lookup yields CDR1 MGHDK and CDR2 SYGVNS. This CDR3 is built from 17 residues. CDR3 nucleotide sequence: TGTGCCAGCAGTGAAATAAAGGGGCGAGCCCCGAACACTGAAGCTTTCTTT. This gives the protein CASSEIKGRAPNTEAFF.

The V gene is TRBV19, the J gene TRBJ1-2; 8 positions match TRBD1. The trim removed 10 bases at V and 4 bases at J, leaving 8 bases unmatched. Germline V gene sequence: CDR1 LNHDA, CDR2 SQIVND (reference sequence). The CDR3 is 13 residues long. CDR3 sequence (DNA): TGTGCCACTCACGGACAGGGCCCCTATGGCTACACCTTC. Its translation: CATHGQGPYGYTF.

V usage is TRBV7-9 and J usage is TRBJ2-1; D call uncertain. The V gene's germline CDR1 is SEHNR and CDR2 FQNEAQ (reference sequence). The V end was cut by 8 bases, the J end by 1 base, with 15 bases between. This CDR3 comprises 15 residues. CDR3 residues: CASPRAGRSYNEQFF. Written as DNA, the CDR3 is TGTGCCAGCCCCCGAGCAGGTCGATCCTACAATGAGCAGTTCTTC.

The chain carries TRBV9 and TRBJ2-5; the D is unclear. The J call may not be correct, given that the DNA end is closer to TRBJ2-7. Per the germline V gene, CDR1 is SGDLS and CDR2 is YYNGEE. The CDR3 runs 14 residues. The CDR3 bases are TGTGCCAGCAGCCCCCTAAGCACCTCCTACGAGCAGTACTTC. Translation gives CASSPLSTSYEQYF.

The rearrangement joins TRBV7-9 to TRBJ1-1; tentatively, D is TRBD1 (5 bases). V lost 5 bases, J lost 7 bases, and 23 bases lay in between. Germline V lookup: CDR1 SEHNR, CDR2 FQNEAQ (reference sequence). The length of the CDR3 is 16 residues. This CDR3 reads CASSATGPPGGSEAFF. CDR3 nucleotide sequence: TGTGCCAGCAGCGCAACGGGACCTCCGGGGGGGAGTGAAGCTTTCTTT.

The chain combines TRBV14 with TRBJ1-1, with 7 bases matching TRBD1. The V gene's germline CDR1 is SGHDN and CDR2 FVKESK. The CDR3 covers 15 residues. Germline trimming cut 3 bases from V and 1 base from J; bases unmatched to any gene: 5. Written as DNA, the CDR3 is TGTGCCAGCAGCCACTGGGACAGCAAGAACACTGAAGCTTTCTTT. This encodes CASSHWDSKNTEAFF.

This sequence joins TRBV1 and TRBJ2-5; TRBD2, the table's D call, lacks a check against the DNA. The end of the DNA aligns better with TRBJ2-7, so the J call may be wrong. TRBV1 is a listed pseudogene. This CDR3 region has 16 residues. The CDR3 DNA follows: TGCACCAGCAGCCATTACGGGACTAGCGGATCCTACGAGCAGTACTTC. Its protein is CTSSHYGTSGSYEQYF.

The rearrangement uses TRBV29-1 and TRBJ2-1; 10 nucleotides align to TRBD2. Germline values: CDR1 SQVTM, CDR2 ANQGSEA. V lost 0 bases and J lost 15; bases outside the gene matches: 2. The CDR3 runs to 11 residues. The CDR3, as DNA: TGCAGCGTTGAAGAGTTAGCGGGGGGGTTCTTC. It translates to CSVEELAGGFF.

The chain is built from TRBV11-3 and TRBJ1-1, with D uncertain. Germline V gene lookup returns CDR1 SGHNT and CDR2 YENEEA. The V end was cut by 0 bases, the J end by 4 bases, with 9 bases between. This CDR3 comprises 14 residues. The CDR3 sequence is CASSLDAGRTEAFF. The CDR3, as DNA: TGTGCCAGCAGCTTAGACGCAGGCCGCACTGAAGCTTTCTTT.

The chain has TRBV5-1 and TRBJ2-1, with 12 positions matching TRBD1. Germline trimming cut 4 bases from V and 8 bases from J; bases unmatched to any gene: 7. Germline V gives CDR1 SGHRS, CDR2 YFSETQ. The CDR3 runs 15 residues. Written as DNA, the CDR3 is TGCGCCAGCAGCCCGGGACAGGGGGCGTTCGATGAGCAGTTCTTC. It yields the protein CASSPGQGAFDEQFF.

This chain's CDR3 is CASSHRFLTEAFF. The CDR3 region has the DNA TGTGCCAGCAGTCACAGGTTTCTTACTGAAGCTTTCTTT. The chain uses TRBV27 and TRBJ1-1; a possible D gene is TRBD1 (5 bases). V lost 5 bases and J lost 5, with 12 bases in between. CDR3 length equals 13 residues. Per the germline V gene, CDR1 is MNHEY and CDR2 is SMNVEV (reference sequence).

The gene calls are TRBV7-3 and TRBJ1-1, with D uncertain. V lost 4 bases and J 1 base, leaving 13 bases between the germline ends. This CDR3 region has 15 residues. From germline, CDR1 is SGHTA and CDR2 FQGTGA. In DNA, the CDR3 is TGTGCCAGCAGCTACGTTTTCGGGGAGAACACTGAAGCTTTCTTT. This sequence encodes CASSYVFGENTEAFF.

This chain joins TRBV6-5 and TRBJ1-4; D gene unclear. CDR3 length: 15 amino acids. The V end lost 6 bases, the J end lost 5 bases, and 16 bases lay between the germline ends. Germline loops: CDR1 MNHEY, CDR2 SVGAGI. CDR3 nucleotides: TGTGCCAGCAGATTGACCGGGTCTTGGAATGAAAAACTGTTTTTT. This codes for CASRLTGSWNEKLFF.

This clone has only one observation. This chain links TRBV4-1 with TRBJ2-7; D ambiguous. The V gene's germline CDR1 is MGHRA and CDR2 YSYEKL. V lost 1 base and J 2 bases, leaving 12 bases between the germline ends. The CDR3 is made up of 15 amino acids. The CDR3 here is CASSQVPSLAYEQYF. The CDR3, as DNA: TGCGCCAGCAGCCAAGTTCCGAGCCTCGCCTACGAGCAGTACTTC.

This clone was detected once. This sequence joins TRBV5-8 and TRBJ2-3; 7 bases are a match to TRBD2. This CDR3 contains 15 residues. CDR1 is SGHTS and CDR2 is YDEGEE in the germline V gene. The J segment lost 1 base and the V segment lost 7 bases, leaving 9 bases of the junction unmatched. CDR3 in amino acids: CASPWGGIGTDTQYF. CDR3 bases: TGTGCCAGCCCCTGGGGGGGTATTGGCACAGATACGCAGTATTTT.

Turning to this clone: One end of the junction varies from germline; a read error may be responsible. The CDR3 DNA sequence: TGTGCCAGCAATTTATCTCACAGGGCCTACGAGCAGTACTTC. Translation: CASNLSHRAYEQYF. The chain employs TRBV27 and TRBJ2-7, with D possibly TRBD1 on 6 matching bases. The length of the CDR3 is 14 residues. Germline assignment: CDR1 MNHEY and CDR2 SMNVEV (reference sequence).